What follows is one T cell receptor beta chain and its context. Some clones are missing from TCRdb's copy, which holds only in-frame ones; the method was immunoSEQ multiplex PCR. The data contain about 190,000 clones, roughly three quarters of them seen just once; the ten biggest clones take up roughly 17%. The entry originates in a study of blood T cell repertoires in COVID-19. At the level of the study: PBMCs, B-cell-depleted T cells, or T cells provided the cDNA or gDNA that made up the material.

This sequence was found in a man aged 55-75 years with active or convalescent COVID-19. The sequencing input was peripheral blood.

This CDR3 is CASSISRGDTDTQYF. CDR3 DNA sequence: TGTGCCAGTAGTATTAGCAGGGGAGATACAGATACGCAGTATTTT. V is TRBV19 and J is TRBJ2-3; D might be TRBD1 (6 bases). From germline, CDR1 is LNHDA and CDR2 SQIVND (reference sequence). The CDR3 is 15 residues long. With 3 bases removed from V and 3 bases from J, the gap between germline ends came to 13 bases.